This TCR beta chain came from a study of blood T cell repertoires in COVID-19. The wider study: The United States, Italy and Spain supplied acute and convalescent COVID-19 samples. T cells, B-cell-depleted T cells, or PBMCs provided the cDNA or gDNA that served as material.

Clones were read by immunoSEQ multiplex PCR, and TCRdb kept only the in-frame ones, dropping some. The data show about 160,000 clones, more than 80% seen once. Germline CDR1 is SGDLS and CDR2 is YYNGEE. The V segment lost 4 bases and the J segment 7 bases; nucleotides outside the gene matches: 12. The CDR3 sequence is 15 residues long. This receptor was taken from a human donor in a cohort sampled during active COVID-19. V gene TRBV9 combines with J gene TRBJ2-7; the match to TRBD2 covers 9 bases. The specimen sequenced was peripheral blood. CDR3 DNA sequence: TGTGCCAGCAGCTCTCTCGGTAGCGGGAGTGGTGAGCAGTACTTC. Translation: CASSSLGSGSGEQYF. The variable domain in full, completed from reference TRBV9 and TRBJ2-7, reads DSGVTQTPKHLITATGQRVTLRCSPRSGDLSVYWYQQSLDQGLQFLIQYYNGEERAKGNILERFSAQQFPDLHSELNLSSLELGDSALYFCASSSLGSGSGEQYFGPGTRLTVT.